Detailed here is one TCR beta chain. V was trimmed by 4 bases and J by 3 bases, leaving 16 bases between them. Looked up from germline, CDR1 is LNHNV and CDR2 is YYDKDF (reference sequence). This CDR3 contains 16 residues. The data stem from a study of blood T cell repertoires in COVID-19. Sequencing used immunoSEQ multiplex PCR; TCRdb keeps in-frame clones, though not all of them. The sample shows approximately 220,000 clones, roughly 80% of them seen only once. The genes are TRBV15 and TRBJ2-1; D is possibly TRBD1 (7 bases). The sequence came from a woman aged 40 to 50 with acute COVID-19. The material sequenced was PBMCs or T cells enriched from blood (not recorded which). CDR3 DNA: TGTGCCACCAGCACTACAGGGGACTCACTCTACAATGAGCAGTTCTTC. It specifies CATSTTGDSLYNEQFF.